This is a list of T cell receptor beta chains from one sample in a study of blood T cell repertoires in COVID-19. TCRdb keeps only in-frame clones here, not all; method: immunoSEQ multiplex PCR. This table holds around 76,000 clones, about 90% found once. Sequenced material: peripheral blood. Receptor source: a human donor in a cohort sampled during active COVID-19. Both conserved end residues are part of each CDR3. Each record gives: J gene, V gene, D gene, clone size, CDR3 protein, CDR3 DNA. The D gene is left open where the match is weak. Size values are once, few and many counts, or a class for expanded clones, and some rows have none.

>TRBJ2-2|TRBV7-2|TRBD1|.
CASSLVGTGIQAGELFF
TGTGCCAGCAGCTTAGTAGGGACAGGGATTCAGGCCGGGGAGCTGTTTTTT
>TRBJ1-1|TRBV6-6|.|.
CASSYDIQTGDEAFF
TGTGCCAGCAGTTACGACATTCAGACGGGGGATGAAGCTTTCTTT
>TRBJ1-5|TRBV18|.|.
CASSPIPGHLGGGPQHF
TGTGCCAGCTCCCCGATACCGGGACACCTCGGTGGGGGGCCCCAGCATTTT
>TRBJ2-7|TRBV12-3/TRBV12-4|.|once
CASSLSRYEQYF
TGTGCCAGCAGTTTGTCACGGTACGAGCAGTACTTC
>TRBJ2-1|TRBV7-9|.|.
CASSAGAYNEQFF
TGTGCCAGCAGCGCCGGAGCGTACAATGAGCAGTTCTTC
>TRBJ1-6|TRBV11-1|.|.
CASSEEDAVNSPLHF
TGTGCCAGCAGCGAGGAGGACGCGGTTAATTCACCCCTCCACTTT
>TRBJ1-2|TRBV12-3/TRBV12-4|.|.
CASSIRQSGYTF
TGTGCCAGCAGTATTCGACAGTCTGGCTACACCTTC
>TRBJ1-3|TRBV12-3/TRBV12-4|TRBD1|.
CASTGTGGNTIYF
TGTGCCAGCACCGGGACAGGTGGAAACACCATATATTTT
>TRBJ2-7|TRBV11-3|TRBD1|.
CASSLGDRTYEQYF
TGTGCCAGCAGCTTAGGGGACAGGACCTACGAGCAGTACTTC
>TRBJ1-2|TRBV5-6|.|few
CASSLGLSSYTF
TGTGCCAGCAGCTTGGGACTAAGCAGCTACACCTTC
>TRBJ1-3|TRBV4-1|.|few
CASSQGHSGNTIYF
TGCGCCAGCAGCCAAGGACACTCTGGAAACACCATATATTTT
>TRBJ2-2|TRBV7-3|TRBD1|.
CASSPGTGVNSGELFF
TGTGCCAGCAGCCCGGGGACAGGGGTTAATTCCGGGGAGCTGTTTTTT
>TRBJ1-3|TRBV5-4|TRBD1|.
CASSLSLGQGSNTIYF
TGTGCCAGCAGCTTGTCCTTGGGACAGGGGTCAAACACCATATATTTT